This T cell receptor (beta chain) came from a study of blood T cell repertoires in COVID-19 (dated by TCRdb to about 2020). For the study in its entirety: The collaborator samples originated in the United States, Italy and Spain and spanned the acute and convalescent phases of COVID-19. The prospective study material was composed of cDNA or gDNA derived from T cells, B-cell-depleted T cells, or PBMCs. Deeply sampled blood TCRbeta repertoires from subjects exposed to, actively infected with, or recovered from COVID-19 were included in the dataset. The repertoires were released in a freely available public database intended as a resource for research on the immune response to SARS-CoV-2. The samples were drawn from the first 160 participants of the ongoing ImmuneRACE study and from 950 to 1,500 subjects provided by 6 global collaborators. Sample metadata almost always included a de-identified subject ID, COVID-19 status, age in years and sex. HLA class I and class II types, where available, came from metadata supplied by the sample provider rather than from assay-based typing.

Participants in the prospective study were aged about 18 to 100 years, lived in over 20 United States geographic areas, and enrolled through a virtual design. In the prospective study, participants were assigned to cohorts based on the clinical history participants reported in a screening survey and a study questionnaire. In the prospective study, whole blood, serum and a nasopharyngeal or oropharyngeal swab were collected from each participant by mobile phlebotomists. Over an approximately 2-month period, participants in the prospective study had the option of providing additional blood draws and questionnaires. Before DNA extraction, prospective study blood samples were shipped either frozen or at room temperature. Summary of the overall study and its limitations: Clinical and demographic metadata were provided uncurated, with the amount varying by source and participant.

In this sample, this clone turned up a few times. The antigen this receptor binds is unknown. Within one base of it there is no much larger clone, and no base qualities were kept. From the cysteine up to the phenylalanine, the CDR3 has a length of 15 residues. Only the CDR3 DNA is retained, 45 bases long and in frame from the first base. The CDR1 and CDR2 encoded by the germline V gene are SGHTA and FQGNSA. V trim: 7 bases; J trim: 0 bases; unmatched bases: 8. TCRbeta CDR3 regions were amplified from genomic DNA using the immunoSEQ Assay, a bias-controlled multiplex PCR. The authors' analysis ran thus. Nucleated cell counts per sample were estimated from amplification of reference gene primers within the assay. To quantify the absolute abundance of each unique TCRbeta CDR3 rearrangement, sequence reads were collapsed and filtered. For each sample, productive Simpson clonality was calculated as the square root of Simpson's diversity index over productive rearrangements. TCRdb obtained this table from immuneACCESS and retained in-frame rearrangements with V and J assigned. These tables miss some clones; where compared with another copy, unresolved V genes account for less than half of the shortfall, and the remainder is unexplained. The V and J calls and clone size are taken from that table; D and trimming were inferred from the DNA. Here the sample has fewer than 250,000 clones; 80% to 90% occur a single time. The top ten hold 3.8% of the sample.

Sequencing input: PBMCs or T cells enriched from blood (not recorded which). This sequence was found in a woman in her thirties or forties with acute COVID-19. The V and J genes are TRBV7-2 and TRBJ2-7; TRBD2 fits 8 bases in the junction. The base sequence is TGTGCCAGCACCAAGCGGGGGACCCACTCCTACGAGCAGTACTTC. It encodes CASTKRGTHSYEQYF.